The 6 T cell receptor beta chains listed next were all sequenced from one sample in a study of cytomegalovirus exposure and HLA in healthy donors. PCR employed 60 Vbeta and 13 Jbeta primers. Assay used: immunoSEQ multiplex PCR; TCRdb lists only in-frame clones, some missing. The sample contains tens of thousands of clones, 55% to 75% of which appear only once. Specimen: PBMCs. The receptors originated from a woman in her thirties in good health and CMV-seronegative.

V usage is TRBV15 and J usage is TRBJ1-1; D not certain. V lost 3 bases and J lost 5, with 13 bases in between. CDR1 is LNHNV, CDR2 YYDKDF, per germline (reference sequence). The CDR3 loop spans 14 amino acids. CDR3 coding DNA: TGTGCCACCAGCAGCAACAGCGGAGGAACTGAAGCTTTCTTT. Protein product: CATSSNSGGTEAFF. Combining the CDR3 with reference TRBV15 and TRBJ1-1 gives the whole variable domain DAMVIQNPRYQVTQFGKPVTLSCSQTLNHNVMYWYQQKSSQAPKLLFHYYDKDFNNEADTPDNFQSRRPNTSFCFLDIRSPGLGDTAMYLCATSSNSGGTEAFFGQGTRLTVV.

V usage is TRBV5-1 and J usage is TRBJ1-6; D possibly corresponds to TRBD1 (5 bases). The CDR3 runs to 16 residues. From germline, CDR1 is SGHRS and CDR2 YFSETQ. V was clipped by 1 base and J by 8 bases, with 16 bases between them. In nucleotides, the CDR3 is TGCGCCAGCAGCTTGAGGGGCGGAGGGTTGGATTCACCCCTCCACTTT. This translates into CASSLRGGGLDSPLHF.

The rearrangement links TRBV6-5 to TRBJ1-1, with D hard to call. V gave up 2 bases and J gave up 1 base, with 11 bases separating them. From germline, CDR1 is MNHEY and CDR2 SVGAGI. The CDR3 is 15 residues long. Written as DNA, the CDR3 is TGTGCCAGCAGTTACGGAGTGGAACCGAACACTGAAGCTTTCTTT. Translated: CASSYGVEPNTEAFF.

This chain uses TRBV29-1 with TRBJ1-4; D perhaps matches TRBD1 (5 bases). V gave up 4 bases and J gave up 0 bases, with 9 bases separating them. Germline assignment: CDR1 SQVTM and CDR2 ANQGSEA. The CDR3 is 14 amino acids. The CDR3 here is CSVVDITTNEKLFF. The CDR3 nucleotides read TGCAGCGTTGTGGACATTACAACTAATGAAAAACTGTTTTTT.

This clone was picked up a small number of times. This chain joins TRBV4-2 and TRBJ2-7, with 7 positions matching TRBD2. Germline assignment: CDR1 LGHNA and CDR2 YNFKEQ. Trimming cost V 2 bases and J 3 bases; bases outside gene matches: 4. CDR3 length equals 14 residues. The CDR3, as DNA: TGTGCCAGCAGCCAATCTAGCGGATACTACGAGCAGTACTTC. It translates to CASSQSSGYYEQYF.

The V gene is TRBV7-9, the J gene TRBJ2-1; D call uncertain. V was trimmed by 7 bases and J by 9 bases, leaving 22 bases between them. This CDR3 contains 15 residues. Germline V gene lookup returns CDR1 SEHNR and CDR2 FQNEAQ (reference sequence). The CDR3 sequence is CASTPLSYSGGEQFF. CDR3 in DNA: TGTGCCAGCACCCCTCTGTCCTACTCCGGCGGTGAGCAGTTCTTC.